This T cell receptor beta chain is drawn from a study of blood T cell repertoires in COVID-19. Whole-study context: T cells, B-cell-depleted T cells, or PBMCs provided the cDNA or gDNA that served as material.

Authors' processing steps: Estimation of nucleated cell counts relied on the amplification of reference gene primers. TCRdb keeps only in-frame clones here, not all; method: immunoSEQ multiplex PCR. The DNA was the basis for D and trimming; V, J and clone size are from that table. In the table there are around 140,000 clones, 80% to 90% of which are singletons. The sequence came from a man over 45 with active or convalescent COVID-19. Sequenced: peripheral blood.

The CDR3 region has the DNA TGTGCCACCAGTGCTCCAACGACTAGCTTGACCAAAAACATTCAGTACTTC. Its translation is CATSAPTTSLTKNIQYF. The rearrangement links TRBV24-1 to TRBJ2-4; 7 bases are shared with TRBD2. Per the germline V gene, CDR1 is KGHDR and CDR2 is SFDVKD. This CDR3 has 17 amino acids. The J segment lost 2 bases and the V segment lost 5 bases, leaving 11 bases of the junction unmatched.